The rows below give T cell receptor beta chains drawn from one sample of a study of blood T cell dynamics during melanoma immunotherapy. Here immunoSEQ multiplex PCR was the method, and the copy in TCRdb shows in-frame clones only, minus some. The table records tens of thousands of clones, roughly 91% of them present only once. Sequences were derived from blood, sampled from a patient treated with checkpoint blockade. The receptor set was obtained from a human donor with melanoma. The CDR3 runs from the conserved cysteine through the conserved F or W. The order of the fields is CDR3 length, J gene, D gene, V gene, clone size, CDR3 DNA, CDR3 protein. D genes are given only for firm matches. Rows may omit the clone size; those that give it use once, few, many or a size class.

13,TRBJ1-5,-,TRBV6-1,few,TGTGCCAGCCATACAGGGCCCAATCAGCCCCAGCATTTT,CASHTGPNQPQHF
15,TRBJ2-1,-,TRBV6-1,once,TGTGCCAGCAGTGTAACCCAGAGTCGGGGGAATGAGCAGTTCTTC,CASSVTQSRGNEQFF
15,TRBJ1-2,TRBD1,TRBV2,-,TGTGCCAGCAGTGAAGCGGGAGGACAGGGGTACGGCTACACCTTC,CASSEAGGQGYGYTF
14,TRBJ1-6,TRBD1,TRBV28,-,TGTGCCAGCTCGGGACAGCCATATAATTCACCCCTCCACTTT,CASSGQPYNSPLHF
15,TRBJ1-6,TRBD1,TRBV14,-,TGTGCCAGCAGCTCACGGACAGGGGCAATCTCACCCCTCCACTTT,CASSSRTGAISPLHF
13,TRBJ1-3,-,TRBV30,once,TGTGCCTGGAGCGGGTTAGCTGGAAACACCATATATTTT,CAWSGLAGNTIYF
12,TRBJ2-3,-,TRBV7-2,-,TGTGCCAGCAGCTTCTATGGAGATACGCAGTATTTT,CASSFYGDTQYF
19,TRBJ1-5,TRBD1,TRBV9,-,TGTGCCAGCAGCGTAGGGGGACAGGGGAGCTTATATAGCAATCAGCCCCAGCATTTT,CASSVGGQGSLYSNQPQHF
14,TRBJ2-7,-,TRBV19,-,TGTGCCAGTAGTACCCCGGGAGACCCCTACGAGCAGTACTTC,CASSTPGDPYEQYF
16,TRBJ2-3,-,TRBV7-3,-,TGTGCCAGCAGCTTAACCCGGGCCGGGGGGCCAGATACGCAGTATTTT,CASSLTRAGGPDTQYF
15,TRBJ1-2,-,TRBV7-9,few,TGTGCCAGCAGCTTGTCTGCGACAAACAACTATGGCTACACCTTC,CASSLSATNNYGYTF
13,TRBJ2-7,TRBD1,TRBV29-1,-,TGCAGCGTTGTGACAGGGGGCTCCTACGAGCAGTACTTC,CSVVTGGSYEQYF
15,TRBJ2-1,-,TRBV30,-,TGTGCCTGGAGTGTACGGTCTAGCTCCTACAATGAGCAGTTCTTC,CAWSVRSSSYNEQFF
14,TRBJ1-2,TRBD1,TRBV5-4,few,TGTGCCAGCAGCTTGTTTACAGGGGGCTATGGCTACACCTTC,CASSLFTGGYGYTF
16,TRBJ2-3,TRBD2,TRBV7-3,once,TGTGCCAGCAGCTTACAGGTAGCGGGACTCACAGATACGCAGTATTTT,CASSLQVAGLTDTQYF
16,TRBJ1-2,-,TRBV5-4,-,TGTGCCAGCAGCTTGGGGCAGGGGACGTCTACCTATGGCTACACCTTC,CASSLGQGTSTYGYTF
11,TRBJ1-1,-,TRBV7-8,-,TGTGCCAGCAGCTTCGGGAGTGGGGTTTTCTTT,CASSFGSGVFF
19,TRBJ2-1,TRBD2,TRBV18,-,TGTGCCAGCTTGACCGACTCCCGGACTAGCGGGAGGGCCTACAATGAGCAGTTCTTC,CASLTDSRTSGRAYNEQFF
13,TRBJ1-2,TRBD1,TRBV10-3,-,TGTGCCATCAGTACACAGGGGTCCTATGGCTACACCTTC,CAISTQGSYGYTF
16,TRBJ2-3,-,TRBV7-2,-,TGTGCCAGCAGCCCAATGAGGGGACGCGCCTTCGATACGCAGTATTTT,CASSPMRGRAFDTQYF
13,TRBJ2-1,-,TRBV5-4,-,TGTGCCAGCAGCCCTGAAGTGATCAATGAGCAGTTCTTC,CASSPEVINEQFF
16,TRBJ1-4,TRBD1,TRBV7-8,-,TGTGCCAGCAGCTCGGGACAGGCACTCACTATGAGTAAACTGTTTTTT,CASSSGQALTMSKLFF
16,TRBJ1-5,TRBD1,TRBV6-6,-,TGTGCCAGCAGAAAACTCCAGGGGGGCGAAGGTCAGCCCCAGCATTTT,CASRKLQGGEGQPQHF
15,TRBJ2-6,-,TRBV28,-,TGTGCCAGCAGTCCTCAGACTGCAGGGGCCAACGTCCTGACTTTC,CASSPQTAGANVLTF
16,TRBJ2-6,-,TRBV5-1,-,TGCGCCAGCAGCCCCCGGAGGGCCTCTGGGGCCAACGTCCTGACTTTC,CASSPRRASGANVLTF
18,TRBJ1-5,-,TRBV5-1,-,TGCGCCAGCAGCTTGGCCGGCCCTACAGGGCTGGACAATCAGCCCCAGCATTTT,CASSLAGPTGLDNQPQHF
16,TRBJ1-3,-,TRBV5-1,few,TGCGCCAGCAGCTTGGCCGGGGCTGACAGAGGAAACACCATATATTTT,CASSLAGADRGNTIYF
16,TRBJ2-1,-,TRBV30,-,TGTGCCGGAGTACAGGGCGACTTTTTCTCCTACAATGAGCAGTTCTTC,CAGVQGDFFSYNEQFF
14,TRBJ1-2,-,TRBV5-1,-,TGCGCCAGCAGCCAATCGGACAGTAACTATGGCTACACCTTC,CASSQSDSNYGYTF
14,TRBJ2-7,TRBD1,TRBV7-9,-,TGTGCCAGCAGCTCCACAGGGGCTCTATACGAGCAGTACTTC,CASSSTGALYEQYF
13,TRBJ1-2,-,TRBV6-1,-,TGTGCCAGCAGTGTCCGGTTTTGGGATTCCTACACCTTC,CASSVRFWDSYTF
13,TRBJ2-5,TRBD1,TRBV29-1,-,TGCAGCGTGGGACAGGGATCAAGGGAGACCCAGTACTTC,CSVGQGSRETQYF
15,TRBJ2-3,TRBD1,TRBV7-6,few,TGTGCCAGCAGCTTATATGGGACAGGGGAGTCTACGCAGTATTTT,CASSLYGTGESTQYF
15,TRBJ2-1,TRBD1,TRBV7-9,-,TGTGCCAGCAGCCCGACAGGGCTCCAAGGGAATGAGCAGTTCTTC,CASSPTGLQGNEQFF
15,TRBJ2-7,TRBD2,TRBV7-6,-,TGTGCCAGCAGCCCCACCCCGGGAGGGTTCTACGAGCAGTACTTC,CASSPTPGGFYEQYF
13,TRBJ2-7,TRBD2,TRBV5-8,-,TGTGCCAGCAGCCGACTAGCGGGATACGAGCAGTACTTC,CASSRLAGYEQYF
14,TRBJ1-2,-,TRBV10-3,-,TGTGCCATCGGGCAGCCGGGAGCTAACTATGGCTACACCTTC,CAIGQPGANYGYTF
11,TRBJ2-7,-,TRBV30,-,TGTGCCTGGAGAGGTAACTACGAGCAGTACTTC,CAWRGNYEQYF
16,TRBJ2-5,TRBD2,TRBV7-8,-,TGTGCCAGCAGCAGGACTAGCGGGGGGTTAGGGGAGACCCAGTACTTC,CASSRTSGGLGETQYF
12,TRBJ2-7,-,TRBV28,-,TGTGCCAGCAGCTTCGGTGTGTACGAGCAGTACTTC,CASSFGVYEQYF
14,TRBJ2-7,TRBD1,TRBV7-8,-,TGTGCCAGCAGCTTAGGAAGACAGGGGGTCGAGCAGTACTTC,CASSLGRQGVEQYF
15,TRBJ2-7,TRBD2,TRBV11-3,-,TGTGCCAGCAGCTTGAAAGCGGGAGTCCTCACCGAGCAGTACTTC,CASSLKAGVLTEQYF
16,TRBJ1-3,TRBD1,TRBV7-3,-,TGTGCCAGCAGCCCGACCACAGGGGCCGGTGGAAACACCATATATTTT,CASSPTTGAGGNTIYF
13,TRBJ1-1,-,TRBV6-5,-,TGTGCCAGCAGTTACTTATCCGTCACTGAAGCTTTCTTT,CASSYLSVTEAFF
13,TRBJ1-6,-,TRBV25-1,-,TGTGCCAGCAGCGAAAAGCCCCGAGCACCCCTCCACTTT,CASSEKPRAPLHF
17,TRBJ1-5,TRBD1,TRBV28,-,TGTGCCAGCAGTTTATCTCGGACAGGGAGCGGCAATCAGCCCCAGCATTTT,CASSLSRTGSGNQPQHF
14,TRBJ1-2,TRBD1,TRBV2,-,TGTGCCAGCAGGACAGGGGGCGCAGACTATGGCTACACCTTC,CASRTGGADYGYTF
13,TRBJ2-2,-,TRBV6-5,-,TGTGCCAGCAGTTACTCCTTTTCCGGGGAGCTGTTTTTT,CASSYSFSGELFF
13,TRBJ1-2,TRBD1,TRBV27,-,TGTGCCAGCAGTCCGTTGGGACAGTATGGCTACACCTTC,CASSPLGQYGYTF
13,TRBJ1-1,-,TRBV7-2,-,TGTGCCAGCAGCGGACAGACGAACACTGAAGCTTTCTTT,CASSGQTNTEAFF